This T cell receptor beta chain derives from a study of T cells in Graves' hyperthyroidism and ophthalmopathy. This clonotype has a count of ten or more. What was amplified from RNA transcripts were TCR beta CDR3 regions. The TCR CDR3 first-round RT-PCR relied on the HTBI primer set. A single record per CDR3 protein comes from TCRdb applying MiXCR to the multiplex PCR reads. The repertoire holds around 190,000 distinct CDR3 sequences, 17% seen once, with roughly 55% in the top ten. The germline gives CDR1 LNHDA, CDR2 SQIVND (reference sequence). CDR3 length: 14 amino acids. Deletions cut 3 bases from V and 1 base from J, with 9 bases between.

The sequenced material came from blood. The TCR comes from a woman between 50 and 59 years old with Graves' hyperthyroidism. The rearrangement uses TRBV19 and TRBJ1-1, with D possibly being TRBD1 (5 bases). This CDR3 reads CASSMTRANTEAFF. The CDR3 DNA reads TGTGCCAGTAGTATGACCAGGGCGAACACTGAAGCTTTCTTT.